Presented here are 22 T cell receptor beta chains from one specimen sequenced in a study of cytomegalovirus exposure and HLA in healthy donors. The PCR ran on 60 Vbeta and 13 Jbeta primers. Some clones are missing from TCRdb's copy, which holds only in-frame ones; the method was immunoSEQ multiplex PCR. The sample includes about 70,000 clones, under 85% of them seen just once. The sequencing input was PBMCs. The origin of the receptors is a woman aged 60-70 years in good health and CMV-seropositive.

The CDR3 nucleotides are TGTGCCAGTAGTTACTCGGACAGGGGTAGCAATCAGCCCCAGCATTTT. This sequence encodes CASSYSDRGSNQPQHF. V usage is TRBV19 and J usage is TRBJ1-5; 9 nucleotides agree with TRBD1. This CDR3 contains 16 residues. V was clipped by 5 bases and J by 0 bases; unmatched bases: 5. Germline V CDR1 and CDR2: LNHDA, SQIVND (reference sequence).

The chain has TRBV6-1 and TRBJ2-3, with D tentatively TRBD1 (6 bases). From germline, CDR1 is MNHNS and CDR2 SASEGT. V was cut by 7 bases and J by 3 bases, with 17 bases left in between. The CDR3 runs 15 residues. CDR3: CASTERTVRTDTQYF. CDR3 bases: TGTGCCAGCACCGAGAGGACAGTACGAACAGATACGCAGTATTTT.

The chain joins TRBV4-1 to TRBJ1-5; 8 positions match TRBD1. Germline CDR1 and CDR2: MGHRA and YSYEKL. V lost 1 base, J lost 4 bases, and 9 bases stayed unmatched. The CDR3 spans 17 residues. In nucleotides, the CDR3 is TGCGCCAGCAGCCAAGGTGGACAGGGAAGGATGAATCAGCCCCAGCATTTT. This gives the protein CASSQGGQGRMNQPQHF.

V and J are TRBV6-5 and TRBJ2-1; weak D call: TRBD1 (6 bases). Germline CDR1 is MNHEY and CDR2 is SVGAGI. The V end lost 0 bases, the J end lost 12 bases, and 18 bases lay between the germline ends. This CDR3 has 15 amino acids. In DNA, the CDR3 is TGTGCCAGCAGTTACTCAGGGGGTCAGTGGGGTTGGCAGTTCTTC. Translating gives CASSYSGGQWGWQFF.

On this clone itself: Other DNA sequences in the sample encode the same CDR3. The chain has TRBV7-9 and TRBJ1-1, with TRBD1 as a possible D gene (5 bases). CDR1 and CDR2 from the germline V gene are SEHNR and FQNEAQ (reference sequence). The CDR3 is made up of 13 amino acids. The ends were cut back, 2 bases at V and 1 base at J, with 5 bases in the middle. The CDR3 DNA reads as TGTGCCAGCAGCTTAACAGGGAACACTGAAGCTTTCTTT. Translating gives CASSLTGNTEAFF.

The CDR3 sequence: CASSLPGQVYEQYF. The CDR3 bases are TGCGCCAGCAGCTTACCGGGACAGGTCTACGAGCAGTACTTC. V is TRBV5-1 and J is TRBJ2-7; 8 positions agree with TRBD1. V shed 2 bases and J 3 bases; nucleotides not matched to a gene: 4. This CDR3 contains 14 residues. Germline V gives CDR1 SGHRS, CDR2 YFSETQ. Full variable domain (outside the CDR3, taken from reference TRBV5-1 and TRBJ2-7): KAGVTQTPRYLIKTRGQQVTLSCSPISGHRSVSWYQQTPGQGLQFLFEYFSETQRNKGNFPGRFSGRQFSNSRSEMNVSTLELGDSALYLCASSLPGQVYEQYFGPGTRLTVT.

The chain carries TRBV7-8 and TRBJ2-3, with D possibly being TRBD2 (5 bases). This CDR3 region has 14 residues. CDR1 is SGHVS and CDR2 is FQNEAQ in the germline V gene. With 0 bases removed from V and 7 bases from J, the gap between germline ends came to 11 bases. CDR3 coding DNA: TGTGCCAGCAGCTTAGCGAGGGATGGAAATACGCAGTATTTT. Its protein product is CASSLARDGNTQYF.

V gene TRBV7-8 combines with J gene TRBJ2-5; TRBD2 agrees at 11 bases. Germline V lookup: CDR1 SGHVS, CDR2 FQNEAQ. V shed 5 bases, J shed 5 bases, and the junction held 10 bases outside the gene matches. The length of the CDR3 is 16 residues. CDR3 protein: CASSHRLAGLRETQYF. Written as DNA, the CDR3 is TGTGCCAGCAGCCACAGACTAGCGGGGTTAAGGGAGACCCAGTACTTC.

V usage is TRBV5-5 and J usage is TRBJ1-1; 7 bases are shared with TRBD1. V trimming: 4 bases; J trimming: 1 base; junction bases outside the gene matches: 10. The CDR3 covers 16 residues. The germline CDR1 and CDR2 sequences are SGHKS and YYEKEE (reference sequence). DNA for the CDR3: TGTGCCAGCAGCCTCAGGGGGTTCGGGCAGAACACTGAAGCTTTCTTT. It encodes CASSLRGFGQNTEAFF.

This clone appeared a single time. The rearrangement joins TRBV25-1 to TRBJ2-1; 8 positions agree with TRBD2. The CDR3 length is 14 residues. Per germline, CDR1 MGHDK and CDR2 SYGVNS. Germline trimming cut 1 base from V and 10 bases from J; bases unmatched to any gene: 6. CDR3 loop: CASSESGTRWEQFF. The CDR3 region has the DNA TGTGCCAGCAGTGAATCGGGGACTAGGTGGGAGCAGTTCTTC.

V usage is TRBV10-1 and J usage is TRBJ2-1; 10 bases are a match to TRBD2. The CDR3 length is 13 residues. Germline CDR1 is WNHNN and CDR2 is SYGVQD (reference sequence). The ends lost 4 bases at V and 10 bases at J; junction bases unmatched: 4. CDR3 sequence: CASSAGLAYEQFF. The CDR3 bases are TGCGCCAGCAGTGCGGGACTAGCGTACGAGCAGTTCTTC.

V and J are TRBV19 and TRBJ2-1; D is uncertain. The CDR3 has 12 residues. The V and J ends lost 0 bases and 7 bases respectively, with 4 bases between them. The germline CDR1 and CDR2 sequences are LNHDA and SQIVND (reference sequence). This chain's CDR3 is CASSIDPNEQFF. The DNA of the CDR3 is TGTGCCAGTAGTATAGACCCGAATGAGCAGTTCTTC.

Only a few counts were recorded for this clone. The chain recombines TRBV19 with TRBJ2-2; D unresolved. This CDR3 contains 14 residues. In germline, CDR1 is LNHDA, CDR2 SQIVND (reference sequence). With 8 bases removed from V and 0 bases from J, the gap between germline ends came to 10 bases. The CDR3 DNA reads TGTGCCAGTTCGTCACAAGCGAACACCGGGGAGCTGTTTTTT. Its protein product is CASSSQANTGELFF.

The chain combines TRBV18 with TRBJ1-1; D might be TRBD1 (5 bases). Germline lookup yields CDR1 KGHSH and CDR2 LQKENI. CDR3 length: 14 residues. V lost 6 bases to trimming and J lost 2 bases, with 13 bases between them. CDR3 loop: CASSFVGPNTEAFF. DNA for the CDR3: TGTGCCAGCTCCTTCGTGGGGCCAAACACTGAAGCTTTCTTT.

The rearrangement uses TRBV5-1 and TRBJ1-1; D might be TRBD1 (5 bases). Trimming took 5 bases from V and 4 from J, leaving 12 bases between them. The CDR3 runs to 13 residues. Germline V gives CDR1 SGHRS, CDR2 YFSETQ. CDR3 sequence reads: CASRVREGTEAFF. The CDR3 DNA reads TGCGCCAGCAGAGTCAGGGAGGGCACTGAAGCTTTCTTT.

This clone was recorded many times. The chain recombines TRBV4-1 with TRBJ2-7; 9 nucleotides agree with TRBD1. Germline assignment: CDR1 MGHRA and CDR2 YSYEKL. This CDR3 is 17 amino acids long. With V trimmed by 3 bases and J by 3 bases, 12 bases remained unmatched. CDR3 loop: CASSQEPPGQGNYEQYF. CDR3 bases: TGCGCCAGCAGCCAGGAACCACCGGGACAGGGAAACTACGAGCAGTACTTC.

The chain carries TRBV6-1 and TRBJ1-2; 7 bases match TRBD1. From germline, CDR1 is MNHNS and CDR2 SASEGT. With V trimmed by 8 bases and J by 5 bases, 5 bases remained unmatched. The CDR3 totals 12 residues. CDR3 DNA sequence: TGTGCCAGCCGACAGGGAGAATATGGCTACACCTTC. It is translated as CASRQGEYGYTF.

CDR3 nucleotides: TGCGCCAGCAGCCAAGACATCAGGGCAACTAATGAAAAACTGTTTTTT. It codes for CASSQDIRATNEKLFF. The chain employs TRBV4-1 and TRBJ1-4; the D gene is possibly TRBD1 (5 bases). V dropped 0 bases and J dropped 0 bases, with 8 bases sitting between them. This CDR3 spans 16 amino acids. Germline-derived CDR1 and CDR2 are MGHRA and YSYEKL.

This chain joins TRBV2 and TRBJ1-5, with 11 bases lining up with TRBD1. From germline, CDR1 is SNHLY and CDR2 FYNNEI. The CDR3 is 16 amino acids. Trimming took 5 bases from V and 2 from J; bases not matched to a gene: 5. The CDR3 DNA is TGTGCCAGCAGTCGGACAGGGGGCATTGGCAATCAGCCCCAGCATTTT. Residues: CASSRTGGIGNQPQHF.

In this sample, this clone turned up a few times. This chain connects TRBV5-1 to TRBJ2-7; tentatively, D is TRBD1 (5 bases). The ends were cut back, 1 base at V and 0 bases at J, with 8 bases in the middle. The CDR3 extends over 14 amino acids. Germline lookup yields CDR1 SGHRS and CDR2 YFSETQ. The DNA of the CDR3 is TGCGCCAGCAGCTTGTCCAGGGCCTCCTACGAGCAGTACTTC. Translated, it gives CASSLSRASYEQYF.

The rearrangement links TRBV18 to TRBJ1-2, with D maybe TRBD1 (6 bases). Between the trimmed V and J ends, which lost 2 bases and 1 base, there was a span of 17 bases. Germline V gene data show CDR1 as KGHSH and CDR2 as LQKENI. The length of the CDR3 is 17 residues. The CDR3 DNA reads TGTGCCAGCTCACCAAGGCTAACAGGGCAGGATAACTATGGCTACACCTTC. Its protein product is CASSPRLTGQDNYGYTF.

V is TRBV19 and J is TRBJ1-1; D is unresolved. V was trimmed by 4 bases and J by 1 base, leaving 10 bases between them. The CDR3 has 14 residues. Germline V gives CDR1 LNHDA, CDR2 SQIVND (reference sequence). The CDR3 bases are TGTGCCAGTAGTACCCGGGGATGGAACACTGAAGCTTTCTTT. Translating it yields CASSTRGWNTEAFF.